One sample yielded the 7 T cell receptor beta chains listed below, sequenced in a study of blood T cell repertoires in COVID-19. The assay was immunoSEQ multiplex PCR, and TCRdb's table has in-frame clones only and misses some. The data show about 200,000 clones, 70% to 90% seen once. What was sequenced was PBMCs or T cells enriched from blood (not recorded which). Receptors were obtained from a middle-aged woman in a cohort exposed to, infected with or recovered from COVID-19 (not recorded which).

The chain employs TRBV27 and TRBJ2-3; D possibly corresponds to TRBD2 (6 bases). The CDR3 runs 17 residues. V was trimmed by 3 bases and J by 2 bases, leaving 18 bases between them. Germline values: CDR1 MNHEY, CDR2 SMNVEV (reference sequence). CDR3 protein: CASSFIGGVSNTDTQYF. Written as DNA, the CDR3 is TGTGCCAGCAGTTTTATTGGCGGGGTGAGCAACACAGATACGCAGTATTTT.

The CDR3 region is CASSSPIAGGNYNEQFF. As DNA, the CDR3 is TGTGCCAGCAGCTCCCCGATAGCGGGAGGCAATTACAATGAGCAGTTCTTC. This sequence joins TRBV7-9 and TRBJ2-1, with 10 bases fitting TRBD2. The germline CDR1 and CDR2 sequences are SEHNR and FQNEAQ (reference sequence). V lost 4 bases and J lost 4; bases outside the gene matches: 10. The CDR3 consists of 17 residues.

As concerns this clone: At the DNA level, this CDR3 is encoded by other sequences in the same sample as well. The chain employs TRBV27 and TRBJ1-1; possibly TRBD1 for D (6 bases). Germline assignment: CDR1 MNHEY and CDR2 SMNVEV (reference sequence). The CDR3 sequence is 14 residues long. Trimming stripped 0 bases from V and 4 bases from J, with 9 bases between. DNA of the CDR3: TGTGCCAGCAGTTTATCGAGGGGGGGCACTGAAGCTTTCTTT. Translating it yields CASSLSRGGTEAFF.

The rearrangement uses TRBV9 and TRBJ2-7; 10 bases match TRBD1. Germline V gene data show CDR1 as SGDLS and CDR2 as YYNGEE. This CDR3 is 14 amino acids long. V dropped 4 bases and J dropped 3; count of bases not matched to a gene: 4. The CDR3 reads CASSPRDRGYEQYF. DNA for the CDR3: TGTGCCAGCAGCCCCCGGGACAGGGGCTACGAGCAGTACTTC.

This chain links TRBV7-6 with TRBJ2-7, with 7 bases lining up with TRBD1. The CDR3 length is 13 residues. The J segment lost 6 bases and the V segment lost 1 base, leaving 3 bases of the junction unmatched. The germline gives CDR1 SGHVS, CDR2 FNYEAQ. CDR3 nucleotides: TGTGCCAGCAGCTTAGTGACAGGGATCGAGCAGTACTTC. Translated: CASSLVTGIEQYF. The full variable domain, its missing parts supplied by reference TRBV7-6 and TRBJ2-7, is GAGVSQSPRYKVTKRGQDVALRCDPISGHVSLYWYRQALGQGPEFLTYFNYEAQQDKSGLPNDRFSAERPEGSISTLTIQRTEQRDSAMYRCASSLVTGIEQYFGPGTRLTVT.

This clone was seen a single time. This chain links TRBV14 with TRBJ2-1, with TRBD2 as a possible D gene (5 bases). The V and J ends lost 4 bases and 8 bases respectively, with 9 bases between them. CDR1 and CDR2 (germline): SGHDN, FVKESK. This CDR3 contains 12 residues. CDR3 coding DNA: TGTGCCAGCAGCCCTATGAGGGATGAGCAGTTCTTC. Translated: CASSPMRDEQFF.

This clone was seen a single time. The V call is TRBV7-9, the J call TRBJ2-4; TRBD1 aligns across 8 bases. The CDR3 has 14 amino acids. V lost 5 bases to trimming and J lost 8 bases; unmatched junction nucleotides: 8. The V gene's germline CDR1 is SEHNR and CDR2 FQNEAQ (reference sequence). Here the CDR3 reads CASSTTDRVDIQYF. The CDR3 DNA follows: TGTGCCAGCAGCACCACGGACAGGGTGGACATTCAGTACTTC.